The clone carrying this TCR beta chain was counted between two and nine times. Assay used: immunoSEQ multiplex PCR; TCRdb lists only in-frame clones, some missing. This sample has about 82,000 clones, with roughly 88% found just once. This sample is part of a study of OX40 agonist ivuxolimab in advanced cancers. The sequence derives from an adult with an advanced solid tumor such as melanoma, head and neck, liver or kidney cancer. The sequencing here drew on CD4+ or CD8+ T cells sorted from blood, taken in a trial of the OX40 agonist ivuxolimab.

The CDR3 bases are TGTGCCAGCAGCCGGACTAGCGGGAGTCCTGATGAGCAGTTCTTC. This sequence encodes CASSRTSGSPDEQFF. The rearrangement links TRBV7-9 to TRBJ2-1, with TRBD2 matching over 13 bases. The CDR3 extends over 15 amino acids. V lost 5 bases to trimming and J lost 8 bases; unmatched junction nucleotides: 6. CDR1 is SEHNR, CDR2 FQNEAQ, per germline (reference sequence).